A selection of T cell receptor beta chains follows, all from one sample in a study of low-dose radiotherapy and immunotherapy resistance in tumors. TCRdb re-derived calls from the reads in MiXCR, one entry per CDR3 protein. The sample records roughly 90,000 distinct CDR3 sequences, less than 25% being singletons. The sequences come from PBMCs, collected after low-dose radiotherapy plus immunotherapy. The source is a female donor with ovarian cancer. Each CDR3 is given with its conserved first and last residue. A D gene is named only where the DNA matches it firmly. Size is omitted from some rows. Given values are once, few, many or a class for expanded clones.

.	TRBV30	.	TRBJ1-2	TGTGCCTTCTATCCCGGGACACATACTAACTATGGCTACACCTTC	CAFYPGTHTNYGYTF
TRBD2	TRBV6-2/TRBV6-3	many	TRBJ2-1	TGTGCCAGCAGCCTGAGGCCGGGACTAGCGGGAGGGTCCTACAATGAGCAGTTCTTC	CASSLRPGLAGGSYNEQFF
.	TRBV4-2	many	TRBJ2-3	TGTGCCAGCAGCCTCCCGGGCAGGGGCCCAGATACGCAGTATTTT	CASSLPGRGPDTQYF
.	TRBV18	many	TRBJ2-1	TGTGCCAGCTCACCCGGGGGACGGGGTGAGCAGTTCTTC	CASSPGGRGEQFF
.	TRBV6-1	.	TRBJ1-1	TGTGCCAGCAGTGAAGGGACAGAAGAAAACACTGAAGCTTTCTTT	CASSEGTEENTEAFF
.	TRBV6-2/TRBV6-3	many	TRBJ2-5	TGTGCCAGCAGCCAAAAGGAGACCCAGTACTTC	CASSQKETQYF
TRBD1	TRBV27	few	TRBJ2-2	TGTGCCAGCAGGAACAGGGGAACGAACACCGGGGAGCTGTTTTTT	CASRNRGTNTGELFF
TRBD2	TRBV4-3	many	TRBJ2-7	TGCGCCAGCAGCCAAGAGCCTAGCGGGAGAACGCCGACCAGGCTCGGAATCGAGCAGTACTTC	CASSQEPSGRTPTRLGIEQYF
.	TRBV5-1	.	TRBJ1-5	TGCGCCAGCAGCTTGGATGGAGGGAGTCAGCCCCAGCATTTT	CASSLDGGSQPQHF
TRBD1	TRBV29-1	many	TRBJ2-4	TGCAGCATATCCGGGACAGGGGTAGCCAAAAACATTCAGTACTTC	CSISGTGVAKNIQYF
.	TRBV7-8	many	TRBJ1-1	TGTGCCAGCAGCTTAGCGCTTTGGACACCTGAAGCTTTCTTT	CASSLALWTPEAFF
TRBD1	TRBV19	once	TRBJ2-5	TGTGCCAGCGGGACAGGGAGGCGGGAGACCCAGTACTTC	CASGTGRRETQYF
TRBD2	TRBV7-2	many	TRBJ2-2	TGTGCCAGCAGCTTAGGGCTAGCGGCGAACACCGGGGAGCTGTTTTTT	CASSLGLAANTGELFF
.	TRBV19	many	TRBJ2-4	TGTGCCAGTAGTACGGACTACAAAAACATTCAGTACTTC	CASSTDYKNIQYF
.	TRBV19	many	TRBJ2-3	TGTGCCAGTACCCCTTCTGGCACAGATACGCAGTATTTT	CASTPSGTDTQYF
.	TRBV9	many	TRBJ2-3	TGTGCCAGCAATTACGGCGGATTCGGCACAGATACGCAGTATTTT	CASNYGGFGTDTQYF
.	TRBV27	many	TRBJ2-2	TGTGCCAGCAGTTTATCCGCCGGGGAGCTGTTTTTT	CASSLSAGELFF
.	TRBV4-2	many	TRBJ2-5	TGTGCCAGCAGCCAAGTTGGAGTTAAGGGAGAGACCCAGTACTTC	CASSQVGVKGETQYF
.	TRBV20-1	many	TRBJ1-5	TGCAGTGCTAGGGACCACCTGTTCGGTAGCAATCAGCCCCAGCATTTT	CSARDHLFGSNQPQHF
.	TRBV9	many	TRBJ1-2	TGTGCCAGCAGCCTTTCAACAGGGTATGGCTACACCTTC	CASSLSTGYGYTF
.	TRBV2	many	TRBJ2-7	TGTGCCAGCAGTGAAGTACAGGGTCCCTACGAGCAGTACTTC	CASSEVQGPYEQYF
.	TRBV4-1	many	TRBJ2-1	TGCGCCAGCAGCCAAGATCCGCGCTCGCGGGGTGCCTATGAGCAGTTCTTC	CASSQDPRSRGAYEQFF
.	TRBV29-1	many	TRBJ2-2	TGCAGCGTTGAACAGGGCTCCGGGGAGCTGTTTTTT	CSVEQGSGELFF
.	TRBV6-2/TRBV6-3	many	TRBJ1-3	TGTGCCAGCAGTTACCCCGCCTCTGGAAACACCATATATTTT	CASSYPASGNTIYF
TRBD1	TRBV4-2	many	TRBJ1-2	TGTGCCAGCAGCCCTTCCTCCCGGGACAGGGGGCGGGTGCGGTATGGCTACACCTTC	CASSPSSRDRGRVRYGYTF
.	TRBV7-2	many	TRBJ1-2	TGTGCCAGCAGCCCGTCGGGGGCAGGGTTGGGCTATGGCTACACCTTC	CASSPSGAGLGYGYTF
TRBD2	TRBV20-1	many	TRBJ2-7	TGCAGTGCTGAAGGGACTAGCCCGACCTACGAGCAGTACTTC	CSAEGTSPTYEQYF
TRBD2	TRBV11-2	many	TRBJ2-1	TGTGCCAGCAGCTTAGTAGGGGCGGGGGGGCCGAATGAGCAGTTCTTC	CASSLVGAGGPNEQFF
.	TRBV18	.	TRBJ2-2	TGTGCCAGCTCAGCGGCGGGTAACACCGGGGAGCTGTTTTTT	CASSAAGNTGELFF
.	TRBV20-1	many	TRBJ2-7	TGCAGTGCTACAGGAGGGGGGGAAACCTACGAGCAGTACTTC	CSATGGGETYEQYF
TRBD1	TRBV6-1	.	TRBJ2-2	TGTGCCAGCAGTTACCGACAGGGGACGAACACCGGGGAGCTGTTTTTT	CASSYRQGTNTGELFF
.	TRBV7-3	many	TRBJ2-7	TGCGCCAGCAGCTTGGTGTACGGGAGCGAGCAGTACTTC	CASSLVYGSEQYF
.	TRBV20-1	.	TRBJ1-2	TGCAGCCTTGAGGGTGGCTACACCTTC	CSLEGGYTF
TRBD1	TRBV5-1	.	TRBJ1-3	TGCGCCAGCAGCTGGGTGACAGGGTCTGGAAACACCATATATTTT	CASSWVTGSGNTIYF
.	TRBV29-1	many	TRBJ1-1	TGCAGCGTTGAAGCACAGATGAACACTGAAGCTTTCTTT	CSVEAQMNTEAFF
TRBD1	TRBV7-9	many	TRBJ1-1	TGTGCCAGCAGCCCGAACCCACAGGGGCGAGCTTTCTTT	CASSPNPQGRAFF
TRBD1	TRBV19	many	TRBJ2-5	TGTGCCAGTTCCCTCGACAGGGGGCATGGGACCCAGTACTTC	CASSLDRGHGTQYF
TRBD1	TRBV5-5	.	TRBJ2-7	TGTGCCAGCAGCCTGGAGGGACAGGTCTACTACGAGCAGTACTTC	CASSLEGQVYYEQYF
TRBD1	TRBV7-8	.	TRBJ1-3	TGTGCCAGCAGCTTACAACAGGGGGGATACTCTGGAAACACCATATATTTT	CASSLQQGGYSGNTIYF
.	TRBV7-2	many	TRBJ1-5	TGTGCCAGCAGCTTAGAGGGTCATAGCAATCAGCCCCAGCATTTT	CASSLEGHSNQPQHF
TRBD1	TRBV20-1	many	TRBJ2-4	TGCAGTGCTTCGACAGGGATGTCCAAAAACATTCAGTACTTC	CSASTGMSKNIQYF
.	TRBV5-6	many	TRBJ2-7	TGTGCCAGCAGCTTACAGGTTCGGGAGCAGTACTTC	CASSLQVREQYF
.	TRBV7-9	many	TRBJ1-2	TGTGCCAGCAGCCTCCCCCCGACAGCGAACTATGGCTACACCTTC	CASSLPPTANYGYTF
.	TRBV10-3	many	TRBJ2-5	TGTGCCATCAGTGAGTCCGGCCGGGTGGAGGCAGAGACCCAGTACTTC	CAISESGRVEAETQYF
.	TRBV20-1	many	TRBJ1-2	TGCAGTGCTAGACCGGACGGACCCAACTATGGCTACACCTTC	CSARPDGPNYGYTF
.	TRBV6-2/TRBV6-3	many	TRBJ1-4	TGTGCCAGCAGTTACCGGGGGAACCAGGGTGAAAAACTGTTTTTT	CASSYRGNQGEKLFF
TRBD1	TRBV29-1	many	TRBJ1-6	TGCAGCGTTGGACAGGGGGATGCTTCACCCCTCCACTTT	CSVGQGDASPLHF
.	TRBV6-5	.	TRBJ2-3	TGTGCCAGCAGTTACGGCACTAGTAGCACAGATACGCAGTATTTT	CASSYGTSSTDTQYF
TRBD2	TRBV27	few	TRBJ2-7	TGTGCCAGCAGCCGCGGGGGGGCAAGCTCCTACGAGCAGTACTTC	CASSRGGASSYEQYF
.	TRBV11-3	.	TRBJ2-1	TGTGCCAGCAGTGGAGGGGCTAGCGTCAATGAGCAGTTCTTC	CASSGGASVNEQFF
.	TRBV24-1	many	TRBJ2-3	TGTGCCACCAGTGGGTATCCAGATACGCAGTATTTT	CATSGYPDTQYF
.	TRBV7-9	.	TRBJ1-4	.	CASSTSTGPLEKLFFF
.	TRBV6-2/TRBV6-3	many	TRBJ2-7	TGTGCCAGCAGTTACCTTAGCGGACCCTACGAGCAGTACTTC	CASSYLSGPYEQYF